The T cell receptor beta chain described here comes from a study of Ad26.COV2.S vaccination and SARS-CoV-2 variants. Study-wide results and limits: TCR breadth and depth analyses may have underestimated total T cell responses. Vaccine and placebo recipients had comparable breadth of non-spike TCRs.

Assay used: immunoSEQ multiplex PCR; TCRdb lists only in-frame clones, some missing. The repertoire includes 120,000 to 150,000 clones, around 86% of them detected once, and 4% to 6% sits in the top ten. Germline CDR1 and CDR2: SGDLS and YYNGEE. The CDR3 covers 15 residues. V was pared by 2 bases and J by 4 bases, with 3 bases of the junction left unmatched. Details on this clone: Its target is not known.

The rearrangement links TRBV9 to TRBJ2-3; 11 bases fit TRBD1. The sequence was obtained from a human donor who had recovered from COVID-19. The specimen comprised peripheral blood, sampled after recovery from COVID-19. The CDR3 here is CASSVRTGGPDTQYF. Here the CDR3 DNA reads TGTGCCAGCAGCGTTAGGACAGGGGGCCCAGATACGCAGTATTTT. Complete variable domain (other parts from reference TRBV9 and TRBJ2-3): DSGVTQTPKHLITATGQRVTLRCSPRSGDLSVYWYQQSLDQGLQFLIQYYNGEERAKGNILERFSAQQFPDLHSELNLSSLELGDSALYFCASSVRTGGPDTQYFGPGTRLTVL.